A single sample is the source of the 8 T cell receptor beta chains below, sequenced in a study of shared clonotypes between healthy human individuals. Libraries were prepared by immunoSEQ multiplex PCR; TCRdb keeps only in-frame clonotypes and omits some of them. The table shows about 2,100,000 clones, with about 92% occurring only once. The naive CD8 subset, CD45RO-negative cells positively selected for CCR7, excluded terminally differentiated effector memory CD45RA+ cells. Sequencing input: naive CD8+ T cells from PBMCs. Source of these receptors: a man younger than 30 in good health. Some clones in this sample may be carry-over from other donors' samples.

J is TRBJ2-5 and V is TRBV30; D not resolved. The end of the DNA is better explained by TRBJ2-7, so the J call may be wrong. In germline, CDR1 is GTSNPN, CDR2 SVGIG (reference sequence). This CDR3 is 12 amino acids long. The CDR3 DNA is TGTGCCTGGAGTCCGGGTTCCTACGAGCAGTACTTC. This sequence encodes CAWSPGSYEQYF.

This chain joins TRBV27 and TRBJ2-2, with D maybe TRBD1 (6 bases). The CDR3 is made up of 13 amino acids. V gave up 6 bases and J gave up 6 bases, with 11 bases separating them. Looked up from germline, CDR1 is MNHEY and CDR2 is SMNVEV (reference sequence). The DNA of the CDR3 is TGTGCCAGCAGCGTGGGGGCGGCCGGGGAGCTGTTTTTT. It is translated as CASSVGAAGELFF.

The chain combines TRBV6-1 with TRBJ2-7; D possibly corresponds to TRBD2 (6 bases). Looked up from germline, CDR1 is MNHNS and CDR2 is SASEGT. V lost 6 bases, J lost 6 bases, and 9 bases lay in between. The CDR3 extends over 11 amino acids. As DNA, the CDR3 is TGTGCCAGCAGGGGACTCAGCGAGCAGTACTTC. It translates to CASRGLSEQYF.

The chain joins TRBV7-8 to TRBJ2-1; 10 nucleotides line up with TRBD2. Germline values: CDR1 SGHVS, CDR2 FQNEAQ. The trim removed 5 bases at V and 5 bases at J, leaving 15 bases unmatched. The CDR3 totals 18 residues. CDR3 sequence (DNA): TGTGCCAGCAGCCCACTACCTACTCTACTAGCGGGGCACAATGAGCAGTTCTTC. It encodes CASSPLPTLLAGHNEQFF.

Details on this clone: Distinct nucleotide sequences in the sample also encode this CDR3. The chain couples TRBV7-3 to TRBJ2-7; a weak D match, TRBD2 (7 bases). This CDR3 has 15 amino acids. Germline values: CDR1 SGHTA, CDR2 FQGTGA. Trimming took 2 bases from V and 0 from J, leaving 11 bases between them. The CDR3 sequence is CASSLGGGSSYEQYF. The CDR3 DNA reads as TGTGCCAGCAGCTTAGGGGGCGGGAGCTCCTACGAGCAGTACTTC. The whole variable domain, remainder taken from reference TRBV7-3 and TRBJ2-7, is GAGVSQTPSNKVTEKGKYVELRCDPISGHTALYWYRQSLGQGPEFLIYFQGTGAADDSGLPNDRFFAVRPEGSVSTLKIQRTERGDSAVYLCASSLGGGSSYEQYFGPGTRLTVT.

As regards this clone: Distinct nucleotide sequences in the sample also encode this CDR3. This rearrangement joins TRBV29-1 to TRBJ1-2; TRBD1 might be the D (5 bases). CDR1 is SQVTM, CDR2 ANQGSEA, per germline. V was cut by 1 base and J by 5 bases, with 11 bases left in between. There are 13 residues in the CDR3. For the CDR3, the DNA is TGCAGCGTTGAAGGGGGCCGATCTTATGGCTACACCTTC. Protein product: CSVEGGRSYGYTF.

The genes are TRBV7-8 and TRBJ2-5; 7 nucleotides line up with TRBD2. The CDR3 runs 14 residues. The V gene end was trimmed by 1 base and the J gene end by 2 bases; junction bases not matched to a gene: 1. Per germline, CDR1 SGHVS and CDR2 FQNEAQ. CDR3: CASSLVRGQETQYF. The CDR3 region has the DNA TGTGCCAGCAGCTTAGTGCGGGGGCAAGAGACCCAGTACTTC. Drawing the rest from reference TRBV7-8 and TRBJ2-5, the complete variable domain is GAGVSQSPRYKVAKRGQDVALRCDPISGHVSLFWYQQALGQGPEFLTYFQNEAQLDKSGLPSDRFFAERPEGSVSTLKIQRTQQEDSAVYLCASSLVRGQETQYFGPGTRLLVL.

V is TRBV27 and J is TRBJ2-7, with 9 bases matching TRBD2. There are 14 residues in the CDR3. Looked up from germline, CDR1 is MNHEY and CDR2 is SMNVEV (reference sequence). J lost 3 bases, V lost 8 bases, and 8 bases had no gene match. The CDR3 region is CASAGREGLYEQYF. The CDR3 nucleotides read TGTGCCAGCGCAGGGCGGGAGGGCCTCTACGAGCAGTACTTC.